Listed here is a single TCR beta chain. The antigen it recognizes is unknown. No clone much larger than this one lies a single base away; base qualities are absent. The CDR3, cysteine through phenylalanine, is 17 amino acids long. The retained sequence is limited to the CDR3, 51 bases, with the frame set at the first base. For CDR1 and CDR2, the germline V gene lists MNHEY and SVGEGT. At the junction V is shortened by 4 bases and J by 3 bases; bases outside the gene matches: 8. TCRbeta CDR3 regions were amplified from genomic DNA using the immunoSEQ Assay, a bias-controlled multiplex PCR. In the source study's methods: The number of nucleated cells in each sample was estimated by amplification of reference gene primers within the assay. To quantify the absolute abundance of each unique TCRbeta CDR3 rearrangement, sequence reads were collapsed and filtered. For each sample, productive Simpson clonality was calculated by taking the square root of Simpson's diversity index across productive rearrangements. This immuneACCESS table, as held by TCRdb, lists in-frame sequences with V and J called but not all clones. Of the missing ones, under half trace to an unresolved V gene in checked studies; the others have no known cause. V and J calls and clone size are as listed in that table; D and trimming were resolved from the DNA. The sample data list around 280,000 clones, and roughly 86% of these were observed just once. Of the sample, about 11% falls within the top ten clones.

This entry is derived from a study of blood T cell repertoires in COVID-19 (dated by TCRdb to between 2020 and 2021). For context, the study as a whole: The collaborator samples originated in the United States, Italy and Spain and spanned the acute and convalescent phases of COVID-19. The prospective study material was composed of cDNA or gDNA derived from T cells, B-cell-depleted T cells, or PBMCs. Deeply sampled blood TCRbeta repertoires from subjects exposed to, actively infected with, or recovered from COVID-19 were included in the dataset. The repertoires were released in a freely available public database meant as a resource for research on the immune response to SARS-CoV-2. Samples came from the ongoing ImmuneRACE study (first 160 participants) plus 1,254 subjects from 6 global collaborators. A de-identified subject ID, COVID-19 status, age in years and sex were almost always included in the sample metadata. Where available, HLA class I and class II types were taken from metadata supplied by the sample provider and were not determined by assay-based typing. Broader findings and caveats from the paper: The quantity of clinical and demographic metadata differed by source and by participant and was supplied without curation.

One collaborating source in Seattle enrolled patients during active infection and followed them longitudinally through the course of disease. Collaborating institutions collected whole blood in K2EDTA tubes following their own protocols. For TCRbeta analysis, collaborators shipped samples in one of three forms: frozen whole blood, isolated PBMCs, or DNA extracted from either of those sample types. The rearranged segments are TRBV6-2 or TRBV6-3 and TRBJ2-7; the central 14 bases match TRBD2. Sequences were obtained from peripheral blood. The TCR originated in a young woman with COVID-19, enrolled during active disease. The sequence in DNA is TGTGCCAGCAGTTCCATAGGGACTAGCGGGAGTATCTACGAGCAGTACTTC. This translates into CASSSIGTSGSIYEQYF.